These T cell receptor beta chains were read from a single sample in a study of shared clonotypes between healthy human individuals. Clones were sequenced by immunoSEQ multiplex PCR, and TCRdb holds only the in-frame ones, with some missing. This sample yields under 2,000,000 clones, of which about 95% are seen a single time; 1% to 1.5% belongs to the top ten. Sequencing used naive CD8+ T cells sorted from blood. The receptors were sampled from a man between 18 and 35 years old in good health. CDR3s include the opening cysteine and the closing phenylalanine or tryptophan. Each record gives: CDR3 length, D gene, clone size, V gene, J gene, CDR3 DNA, CDR3 protein. The D gene is left open where the match is weak. Rows may omit the clone size; those that give it use once, few, many or a size class.

CDR3 length: 13; D gene: -; clone size: -; V gene: TRBV29-1; J gene: TRBJ2-7; CDR3 DNA: TGCAGCGTTGTTTCAACAGGACCCTACGAGCAGTACTTC; CDR3 protein: CSVVSTGPYEQYF
CDR3 length: 12; D gene: -; clone size: -; V gene: TRBV5-1; J gene: TRBJ2-3; CDR3 DNA: TGCGCCAGCAGCGGCGAGGGGATAACGCAGTATTTT; CDR3 protein: CASSGEGITQYF
CDR3 length: 14; D gene: -; clone size: -; V gene: TRBV29-1; J gene: TRBJ1-1; CDR3 DNA: TGCAGCGTTGAAGTGATGGAGGGGGGCACTGAAGCTTTCTTT; CDR3 protein: CSVEVMEGGTEAFF
CDR3 length: 15; D gene: TRBD1; clone size: -; V gene: TRBV5-1; J gene: TRBJ1-2; CDR3 DNA: TGCGCCAGCAGGATGGAACAGGGGACTATCTATGGCTACACCTTC; CDR3 protein: CASRMEQGTIYGYTF
CDR3 length: 14; D gene: -; clone size: -; V gene: TRBV6-1; J gene: TRBJ1-3; CDR3 DNA: TGTGCCAGCAGTGAACTGGGGTCTGGAAACACCATATATTTT; CDR3 protein: CASSELGSGNTIYF
CDR3 length: 14; D gene: -; clone size: -; V gene: TRBV6-5; J gene: TRBJ2-1; CDR3 DNA: TGTGCCAGCACCCGAGAAATAGGCCACAATGAGCAGTTCTTC; CDR3 protein: CASTREIGHNEQFF
CDR3 length: 14; D gene: TRBD2; clone size: -; V gene: TRBV7-9; J gene: TRBJ2-1; CDR3 DNA: TGTGCCAGCAGCTTAACTAGCGGGAGGGTTGAGCAGTTCTTC; CDR3 protein: CASSLTSGRVEQFF
CDR3 length: 14; D gene: -; clone size: -; V gene: TRBV4-1; J gene: TRBJ2-2; CDR3 DNA: TGCGCCAGCAGCCAAGGCCAAAACACCGGGGAGCTGTTTTTT; CDR3 protein: CASSQGQNTGELFF
CDR3 length: 12; D gene: -; clone size: -; V gene: TRBV7-9; J gene: TRBJ2-1; CDR3 DNA: TGTGCCAGCAGCTTAGCTGGCCTTGAGCAGTTCTTC; CDR3 protein: CASSLAGLEQFF
CDR3 length: 15; D gene: -; clone size: -; V gene: TRBV28; J gene: TRBJ2-3; CDR3 DNA: TGTGCCAGCAGCCTTCGACGACAGATAACAGATACGCAGTATTTT; CDR3 protein: CASSLRRQITDTQYF
CDR3 length: 12; D gene: -; clone size: -; V gene: TRBV5-6; J gene: TRBJ2-1; CDR3 DNA: TGTGCCAGCAGCTTGGACAGATATGAGCAGTTCTTC; CDR3 protein: CASSLDRYEQFF
CDR3 length: 13; D gene: -; clone size: -; V gene: TRBV10-3; J gene: TRBJ2-3; CDR3 DNA: TGTGCCAGCTCGGGGGGCGAATCAGATACGCAGTATTTT; CDR3 protein: CASSGGESDTQYF
CDR3 length: 13; D gene: -; clone size: -; V gene: TRBV28; J gene: TRBJ1-1; CDR3 DNA: TGTGCCAGCACCGAGAGTGTTGACACTGAAGCTTTCTTT; CDR3 protein: CASTESVDTEAFF
CDR3 length: 16; D gene: TRBD2; clone size: -; V gene: TRBV7-9; J gene: TRBJ2-7; CDR3 DNA: TGTGCCAGCAGCCCGTGGACTAGCGGGAGGCCCTACGAGCAGTACTTC; CDR3 protein: CASSPWTSGRPYEQYF
CDR3 length: 18; D gene: -; clone size: -; V gene: TRBV28; J gene: TRBJ1-3; CDR3 DNA: TGTGCCAGCAGTTTACTGTCATTGGATTTTAGCTCTGGAAACACCATATATTTT; CDR3 protein: CASSLLSLDFSSGNTIYF
CDR3 length: 13; D gene: -; clone size: -; V gene: TRBV9; J gene: TRBJ2-1; CDR3 DNA: TGTGCCAGCAGCGCCTGGGACCTCAATGAGCAGTTCTTC; CDR3 protein: CASSAWDLNEQFF
CDR3 length: 12; D gene: TRBD2; clone size: once; V gene: TRBV7-8; J gene: TRBJ2-5; CDR3 DNA: TGTGCCAGCAGAACGGGAGGGGAGACCCAGTACTTC; CDR3 protein: CASRTGGETQYF